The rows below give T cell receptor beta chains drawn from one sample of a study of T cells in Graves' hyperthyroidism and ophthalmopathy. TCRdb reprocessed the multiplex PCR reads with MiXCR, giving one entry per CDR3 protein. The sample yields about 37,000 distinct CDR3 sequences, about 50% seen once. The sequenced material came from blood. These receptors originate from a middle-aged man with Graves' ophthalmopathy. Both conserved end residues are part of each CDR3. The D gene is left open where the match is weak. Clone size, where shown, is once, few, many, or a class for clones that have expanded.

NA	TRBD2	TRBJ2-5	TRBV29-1	CSAQGREGRETQYF	TGCAGCGCGCAGGGTCGGGAGGGCCGAGAGACCCAGTACTTC
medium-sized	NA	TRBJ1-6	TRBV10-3	CAISDAPTGTSPLHF	TGTGCCATCAGTGATGCCCCCACAGGGACCAGTCCCCTCCACTTT
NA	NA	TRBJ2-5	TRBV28	CASSRQGLSNQPQYF	TGTGCCAGCAGTCGACAGGGACTTAGCAATCAGCCCCAGTACTTC
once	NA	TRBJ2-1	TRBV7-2	CASSLKNWTVNEQFF	TGTGCCAGCAGCTTAAAGAACTGGACGGTCAATGAGCAGTTCTTC
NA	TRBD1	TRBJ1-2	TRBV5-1	CASSAGQSYGYTF	TGCGCCAGCAGCGCGGGACAGTCCTATGGCTACACCTTC
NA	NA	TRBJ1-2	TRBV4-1	CASSQVRLDHTF	TGCGCCAGCAGCCAAGTGCGCCTGGATCACACCTTC
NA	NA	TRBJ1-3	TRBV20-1	CSADGNGNTIYF	TGCAGTGCGGACGGGAACGGAAACACCATATATTTT
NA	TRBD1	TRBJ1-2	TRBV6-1	CASSRGQGNYGYTF	TGTGCCAGCAGTCGGGGACAGGGCAACTATGGCTACACCTTC
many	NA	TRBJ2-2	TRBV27	CASSRAQGLIKNTGELFF	TGTGCCAGCAGCCGAGCACAGGGACTAATCAAGAACACCGGGGAGCTGTTTTTT
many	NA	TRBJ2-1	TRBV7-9	CASSPRGGSSYNEQFF	TGTGCCAGCAGCCCTCGAGGGGGGAGCTCCTACAATGAGCAGTTCTTC
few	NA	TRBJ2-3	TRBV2	CASNGFDLPGTDTQYF	TGCGCCAGCAATGGGTTTGACCTGCCGGGCACAGATACGCAGTATTTT
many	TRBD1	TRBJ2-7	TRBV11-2	CANSLDRGPSYEQYF	TGTGCCAACAGCTTGGACAGGGGGCCCTCCTACGAGCAGTACTTC
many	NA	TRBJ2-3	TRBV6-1	CASSEVPPGPQYF	TGTGCCAGCAGTGAAGTCCCACCCGGCCCGCAGTATTTT
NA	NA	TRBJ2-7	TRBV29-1	CSVEQGAYEQYF	TGCAGCGTTGAACAGGGAGCATACGAGCAGTACTTC
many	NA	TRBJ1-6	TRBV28	CASSLPGGGLLPLHF	TGTGCCAGCAGTTTACCGGGTGGGGGTTTGCTTCCCCTCCACTTT
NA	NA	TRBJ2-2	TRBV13	CASSLRSGELFF	TGTGCCAGCAGCTTACGTTCTGGGGAGCTGTTTTTT
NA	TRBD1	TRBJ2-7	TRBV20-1	CSARGQGGRYEQYF	TGCAGTGCTAGGGGACAGGGTGGACGCTACGAGCAGTACTTC
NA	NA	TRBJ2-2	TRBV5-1	CASSPGAGELFF	TGCGCCAGCAGCCCCGGGGCGGGGGAGCTGTTTTTT
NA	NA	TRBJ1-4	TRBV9	CASSVDQGIMRKTVF	TGTGCCAGCAGCGTAGACCAGGGAATCATGAGAAAAACTGTTTTT
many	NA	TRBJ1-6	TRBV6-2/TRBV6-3	CASSLSSSYNSPFHF	TGTGCCAGCAGCCTTTCGAGCTCCTATAATTCACCCTTCCACTTT
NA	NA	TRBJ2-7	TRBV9	CASSVAGTWSPYEQYF	TGTGCCAGCAGCGTAGCCGGGACTTGGTCCCCCTACGAGCAGTACTTC
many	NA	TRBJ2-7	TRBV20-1	CSARDPEGWGSYEQYF	TGCAGTGCTAGAGACCCGGAGGGATGGGGCTCCTACGAGCAGTACTTC
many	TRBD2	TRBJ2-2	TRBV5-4	CASSSSSGANTGELFF	TGTGCCAGCAGCTCCTCTAGCGGGGCCAACACCGGGGAGCTGTTTTTT
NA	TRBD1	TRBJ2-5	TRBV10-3	CATRDRGRETQYF	TGTGCCACCCGCGACAGGGGGCGGGAGACCCAGTACTTC
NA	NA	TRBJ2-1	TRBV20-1	CSAAPRDLPFF	TGCAGTGCTGCCCCCAGGGACTTACCGTTCTTC
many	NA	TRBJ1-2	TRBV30	CAWRDSVLWGYTF	TGTGCCTGGAGGGACAGCGTCCTTTGGGGCTACACCTTC
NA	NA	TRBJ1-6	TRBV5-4	CASSRGSGVSPLHF	TGTGCCAGCAGTCGAGGATCGGGGGTTTCACCCCTCCACTTT
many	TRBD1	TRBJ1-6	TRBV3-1	CASSRQTGGSSPLHF	TGTGCCAGCAGCCGACAGACAGGGGGCAGTTCACCCCTCCACTTT
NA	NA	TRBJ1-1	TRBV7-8	CASSLGHPTESFF	TGTGCCAGCAGCCTGGGACACCCAACCGAATCTTTCTTT
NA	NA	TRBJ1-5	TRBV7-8	CASSLAQTQHF	TGTGCCAGCAGCTTAGCCCAGACACAGCATTTT
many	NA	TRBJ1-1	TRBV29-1	CSVARDTEAFF	TGCAGCGTTGCAAGGGACACTGAAGCTTTCTTT
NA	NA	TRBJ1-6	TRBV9	CASSPGLAHSPLHF	TGTGCCAGCAGCCCGGGACTGGCACATTCACCCCTCCACTTT
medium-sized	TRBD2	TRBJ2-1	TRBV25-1	CASSYGGGANEQFF	TGTGCCAGCAGTTACGGCGGGGGGGCCAATGAGCAGTTCTTC
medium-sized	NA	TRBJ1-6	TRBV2	CASKTVYNSPLHF	TGTGCCAGCAAAACGGTCTATAATTCACCCCTCCACTTT
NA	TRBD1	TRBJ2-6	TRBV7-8	CASTRTGLEGGANVLTF	TGTGCCAGCACGCGGACAGGGTTGGAAGGTGGGGCCAACGTCCTGACTTTC
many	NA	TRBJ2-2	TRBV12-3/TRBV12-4	CASSFGRAGELFF	TGTGCCAGCAGTTTCGGCAGGGCCGGGGAGCTGTTTTTT
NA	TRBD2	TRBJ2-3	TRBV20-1	CSAARPGWSQPYSSGRSTDTQYF	TGCAGTGCTGCACGCCCTGGGTGGAGCCAACCTTACTCTAGCGGGAGGTCCACAGATACGCAGTATTTT
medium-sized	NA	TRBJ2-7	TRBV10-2	CASSESFAHEQYF	TGCGCCAGCAGTGAGTCGTTTGCCCACGAGCAGTACTTC
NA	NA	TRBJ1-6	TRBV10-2	CASTPGHPLHF	TGCGCCAGCACCCCTGGACATCCCCTCCACTTT
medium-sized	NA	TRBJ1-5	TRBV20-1	CSAPPGGRTNQPQHF	TGCAGTGCTCCCCCCGGGGGCCGAACAAATCAGCCCCAGCATTTT
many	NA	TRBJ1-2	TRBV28	CASNGVTNYGYTF	TGTGCCAGCAACGGGGTTACCAACTATGGCTACACCTTC
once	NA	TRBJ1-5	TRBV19	CASSILASNQPQHF	TGTGCCAGTAGTATCTTGGCCAGTAATCAGCCCCAGCATTTT
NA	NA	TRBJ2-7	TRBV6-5	CASSYPSVAYEQYF	TGTGCCAGTAGTTACCCGTCCGTGGCCTACGAGCAGTACTTC
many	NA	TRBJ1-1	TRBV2	CASSEALEAFF	TGTGCCAGCAGTGAAGCACTTGAAGCTTTCTTT
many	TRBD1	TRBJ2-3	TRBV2	CASSEDREITDTQYF	TGTGCCAGCAGTGAGGACAGGGAAATCACAGATACGCAGTATTTT
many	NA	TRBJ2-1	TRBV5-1	CASSLEPGSVGNEQFF	TGCGCCAGCAGCTTGGAACCCGGGAGTGTTGGCAATGAGCAGTTCTTC
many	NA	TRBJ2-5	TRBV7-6	CASSNAQGLGNLETQYF	TGTGCCAGCAGCAACGCCCAGGGGTTGGGAAATTTAGAGACCCAGTACTTC
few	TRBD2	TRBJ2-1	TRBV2	CASSGGGGTAKDEQFF	TGTGCCAGCAGTGGAGGCGGGGGGACCGCGAAGGATGAGCAGTTCTTC
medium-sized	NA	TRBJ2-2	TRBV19	CASSPAANTGELFF	TGTGCCAGTAGTCCCGCCGCGAACACCGGGGAGCTGTTTTTT
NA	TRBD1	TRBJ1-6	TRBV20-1	CSAIRGQGPYNSPLHF	TGCAGCGCCATTAGGGGACAGGGCCCCTATAATTCACCCCTCCACTTT
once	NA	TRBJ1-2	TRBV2	CASSVEQGLLGYTF	TGTGCCAGCAGTGTGGAACAGGGACTTTTGGGCTACACCTTC
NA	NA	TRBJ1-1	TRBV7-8	CDGIPRTMNTEAFF	TGTGACGGCATCCCTCGGACAATGAACACTGAAGCTTTCTTT
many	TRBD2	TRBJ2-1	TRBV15	CATSRAAGDYNEQFF	TGTGCCACCAGCAGAGCGGCGGGAGACTACAATGAGCAGTTCTTC
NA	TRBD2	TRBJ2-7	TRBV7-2	CASSVVAGGTGEQYF	TGTGCCAGCAGCGTGGTAGCGGGGGGTACCGGGGAGCAGTACTTC
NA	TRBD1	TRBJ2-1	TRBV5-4	CASSLKGAINEQFF	TGTGCCAGCAGCTTGAAGGGGGCCATCAATGAGCAGTTCTTC
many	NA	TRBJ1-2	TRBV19	CASSDRFVYGYTF	TGTGCCAGTAGTGACAGGTTCGTCTATGGCTACACCTTC
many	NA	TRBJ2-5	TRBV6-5	CASFSGLMVYF	TGTGCCAGCTTCTCGGGCCTAATGGTATACTTC
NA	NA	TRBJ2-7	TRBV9	CASSVDTAGAGEQYF	TGTGCCAGCAGCGTAGATACGGCGGGTGCAGGGGAGCAGTACTTC
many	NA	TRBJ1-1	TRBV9	CASSVGDTLTRNTEAFF	TGTGCCAGCAGCGTAGGGGACACCCTAACAAGGAACACTGAAGCTTTCTTT
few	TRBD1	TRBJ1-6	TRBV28	CASLRHPGQVFFWNSPLHF	TGTGCCAGCCTCCGCCATCCGGGACAGGTGTTTTTTTGGAATTCACCCCTCCACTTT